This T cell receptor (beta chain) was identified in a study of shared clonotypes between healthy human individuals. Profiling relied on immunoSEQ multiplex PCR, and the TCRdb table lists in-frame clones only, not all of them. The table shows millions of clones, with roughly 92% occurring only once. V was clipped by 1 base and J by 0 bases, with 7 bases between them. The CDR3 is 14 amino acids. Germline CDR1 is SGHNT and CDR2 is YENEEA. Sequences were obtained from naive CD4+ T cells sorted from blood. Subset specified: CD45RA+ positively selected. This TCR derives from a man aged 18 to 29 in good health. V gene TRBV11-3 combines with J gene TRBJ2-7; D is uncertain. This CDR3 reads CASSLAHSSYEQYF. CDR3 nucleotide sequence: TGTGCCAGCAGCTTAGCGCACAGCTCCTACGAGCAGTACTTC.